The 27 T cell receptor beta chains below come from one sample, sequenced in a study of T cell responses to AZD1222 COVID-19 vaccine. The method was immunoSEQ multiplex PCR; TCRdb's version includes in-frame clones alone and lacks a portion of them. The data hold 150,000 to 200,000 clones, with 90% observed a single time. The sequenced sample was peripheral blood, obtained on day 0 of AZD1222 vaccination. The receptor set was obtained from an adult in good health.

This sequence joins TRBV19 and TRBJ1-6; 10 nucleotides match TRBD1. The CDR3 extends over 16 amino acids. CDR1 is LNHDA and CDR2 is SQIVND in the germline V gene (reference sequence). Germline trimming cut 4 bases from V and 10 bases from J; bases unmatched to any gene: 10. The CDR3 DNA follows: TGTGCCAGTAGTACAAGGGGACAGGGGCCGAACTCACCCCTCCACTTT. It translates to CASSTRGQGPNSPLHF.

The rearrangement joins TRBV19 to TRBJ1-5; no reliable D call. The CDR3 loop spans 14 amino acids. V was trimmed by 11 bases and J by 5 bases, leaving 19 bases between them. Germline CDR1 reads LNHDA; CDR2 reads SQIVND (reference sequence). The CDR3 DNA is TGTGCCGGCAGTAATTTCCTAGGCGATCAGCCCCAGCATTTT. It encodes CAGSNFLGDQPQHF.

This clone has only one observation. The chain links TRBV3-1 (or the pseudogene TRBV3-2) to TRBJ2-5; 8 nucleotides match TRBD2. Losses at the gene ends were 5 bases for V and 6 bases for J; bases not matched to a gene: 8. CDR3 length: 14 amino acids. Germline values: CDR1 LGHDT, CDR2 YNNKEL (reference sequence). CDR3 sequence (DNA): TGTGCCAGCAGCTCCCGGGGGGGCGTGAAGACCCAGTACTTC. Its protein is CASSSRGGVKTQYF.

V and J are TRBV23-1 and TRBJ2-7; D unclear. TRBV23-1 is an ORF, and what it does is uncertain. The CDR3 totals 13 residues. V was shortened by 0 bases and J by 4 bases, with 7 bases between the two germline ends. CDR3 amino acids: CASSQSVGYEQYF. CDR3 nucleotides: TGCGCCAGCAGTCAATCGGTCGGATACGAGCAGTACTTC.

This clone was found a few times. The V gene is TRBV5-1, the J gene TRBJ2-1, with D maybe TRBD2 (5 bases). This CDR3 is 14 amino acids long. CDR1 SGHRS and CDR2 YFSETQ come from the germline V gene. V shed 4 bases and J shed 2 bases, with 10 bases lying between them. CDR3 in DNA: TGCGCCAGCAGCGTCGAGGAGGCCTACAATGAGCAGTTCTTC. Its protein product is CASSVEEAYNEQFF.

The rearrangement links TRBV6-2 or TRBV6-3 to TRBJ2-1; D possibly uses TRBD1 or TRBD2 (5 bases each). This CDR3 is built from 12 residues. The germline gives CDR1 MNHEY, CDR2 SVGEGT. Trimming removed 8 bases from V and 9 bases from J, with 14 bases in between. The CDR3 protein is CASRQSGTEQFF. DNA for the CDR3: TGTGCCAGCCGCCAGTCCGGGACTGAGCAGTTCTTC.

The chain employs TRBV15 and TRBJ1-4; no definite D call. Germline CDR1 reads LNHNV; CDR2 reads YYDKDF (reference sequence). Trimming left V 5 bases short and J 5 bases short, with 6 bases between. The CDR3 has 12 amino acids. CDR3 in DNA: TGTGCCACCAGCGAGCCGAATGAAAAACTGTTTTTT. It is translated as CATSEPNEKLFF.

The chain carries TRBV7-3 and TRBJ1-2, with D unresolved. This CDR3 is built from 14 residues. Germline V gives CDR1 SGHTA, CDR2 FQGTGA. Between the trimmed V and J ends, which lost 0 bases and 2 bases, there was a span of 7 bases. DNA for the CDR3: TGTGCCAGCAGCTTAACAGGCAGCAACTATGGCTACACCTTC. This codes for CASSLTGSNYGYTF.

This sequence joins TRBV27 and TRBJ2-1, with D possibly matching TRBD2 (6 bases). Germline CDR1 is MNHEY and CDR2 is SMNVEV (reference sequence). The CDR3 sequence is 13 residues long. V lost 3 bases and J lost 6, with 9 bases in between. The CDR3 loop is CASSFGRPNEQFF. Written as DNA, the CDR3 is TGTGCCAGCAGTTTTGGGAGGCCCAATGAGCAGTTCTTC.

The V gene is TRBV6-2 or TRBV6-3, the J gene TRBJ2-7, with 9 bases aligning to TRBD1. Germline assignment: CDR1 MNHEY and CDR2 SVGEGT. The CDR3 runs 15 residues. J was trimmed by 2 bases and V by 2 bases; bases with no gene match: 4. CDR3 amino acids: CASSYPGQGAYEQYF. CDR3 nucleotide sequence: TGTGCCAGCAGTTACCCGGGACAGGGTGCCTACGAGCAGTACTTC.

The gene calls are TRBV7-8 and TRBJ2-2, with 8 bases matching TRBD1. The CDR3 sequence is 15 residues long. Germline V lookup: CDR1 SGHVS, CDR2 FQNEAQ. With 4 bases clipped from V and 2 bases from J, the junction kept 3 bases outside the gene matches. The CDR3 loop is CASSSTGVNTGELFF. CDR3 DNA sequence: TGTGCCAGCAGCTCGACAGGGGTTAACACCGGGGAGCTGTTTTTT.

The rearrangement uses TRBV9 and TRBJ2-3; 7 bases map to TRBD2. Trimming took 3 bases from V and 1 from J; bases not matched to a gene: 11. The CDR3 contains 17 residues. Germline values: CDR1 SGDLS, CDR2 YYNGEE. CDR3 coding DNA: TGTGCCAGCAGCGCCACAGTGGGGGGGAGCCGCACAGATACGCAGTATTTT. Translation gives CASSATVGGSRTDTQYF.

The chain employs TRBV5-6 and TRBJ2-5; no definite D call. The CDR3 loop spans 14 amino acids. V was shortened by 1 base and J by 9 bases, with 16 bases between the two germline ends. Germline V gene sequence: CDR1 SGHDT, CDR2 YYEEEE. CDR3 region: CASSLKGNKGPQYF. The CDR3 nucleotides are TGTGCCAGCAGCTTGAAGGGAAACAAGGGTCCCCAGTACTTC.

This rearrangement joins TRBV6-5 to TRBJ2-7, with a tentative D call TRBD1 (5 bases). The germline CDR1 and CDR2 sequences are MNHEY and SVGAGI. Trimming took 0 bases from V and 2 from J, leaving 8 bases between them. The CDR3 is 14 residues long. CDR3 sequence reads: CASSYSQGTYEQYF. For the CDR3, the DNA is TGTGCCAGCAGTTACTCGCAGGGAACCTACGAGCAGTACTTC.

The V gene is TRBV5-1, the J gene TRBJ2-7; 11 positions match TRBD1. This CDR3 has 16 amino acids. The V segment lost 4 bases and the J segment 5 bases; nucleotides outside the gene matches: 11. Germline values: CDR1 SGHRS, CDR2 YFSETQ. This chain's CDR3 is CASSTVVGQGAHEQYF. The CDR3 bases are TGCGCCAGCAGCACGGTGGTTGGACAGGGGGCCCACGAGCAGTACTTC.

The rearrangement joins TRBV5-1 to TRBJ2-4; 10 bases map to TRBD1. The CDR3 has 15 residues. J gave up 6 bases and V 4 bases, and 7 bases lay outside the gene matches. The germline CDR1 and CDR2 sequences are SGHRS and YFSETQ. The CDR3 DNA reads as TGCGCCAGCAGCCTCCGACAGGGGGCAGGAAACATTCAGTACTTC. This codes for CASSLRQGAGNIQYF.

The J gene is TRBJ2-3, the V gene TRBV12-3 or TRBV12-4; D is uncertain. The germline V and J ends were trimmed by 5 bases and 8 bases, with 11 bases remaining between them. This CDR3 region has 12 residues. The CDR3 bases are TGTGCCAGCAGTCCCCGGACGGGTACGCAGTATTTT. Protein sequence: CASSPRTGTQYF.

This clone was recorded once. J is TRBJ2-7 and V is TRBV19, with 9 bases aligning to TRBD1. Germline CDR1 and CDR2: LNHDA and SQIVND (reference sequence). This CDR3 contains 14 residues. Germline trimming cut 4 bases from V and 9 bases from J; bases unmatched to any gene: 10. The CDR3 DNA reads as TGTGCCAGTAGTACTTACCAGGGACAGGGAGGGCAGTACTTC. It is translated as CASSTYQGQGGQYF.

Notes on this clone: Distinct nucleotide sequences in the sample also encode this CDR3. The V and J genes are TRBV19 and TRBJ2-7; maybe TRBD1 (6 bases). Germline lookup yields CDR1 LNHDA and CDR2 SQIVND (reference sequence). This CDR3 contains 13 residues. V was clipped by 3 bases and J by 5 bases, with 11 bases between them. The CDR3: CASSMKQGDEQYF. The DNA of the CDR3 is TGTGCCAGTAGTATGAAACAGGGAGACGAGCAGTACTTC.

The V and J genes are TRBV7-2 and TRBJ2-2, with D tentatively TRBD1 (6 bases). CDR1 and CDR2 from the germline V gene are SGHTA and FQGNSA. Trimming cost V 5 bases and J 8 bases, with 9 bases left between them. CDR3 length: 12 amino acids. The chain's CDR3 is CASSRGGGELFF. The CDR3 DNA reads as TGTGCCAGCAGCAGAGGGGGTGGGGAGCTGTTTTTT.

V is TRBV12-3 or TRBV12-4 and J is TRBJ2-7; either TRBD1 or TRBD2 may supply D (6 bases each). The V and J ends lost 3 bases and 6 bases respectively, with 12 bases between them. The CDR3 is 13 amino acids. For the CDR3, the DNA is TGTGCCAGCAGTTTGGTGGGGGGCGCCGAGCAGTACTTC. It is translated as CASSLVGGAEQYF.

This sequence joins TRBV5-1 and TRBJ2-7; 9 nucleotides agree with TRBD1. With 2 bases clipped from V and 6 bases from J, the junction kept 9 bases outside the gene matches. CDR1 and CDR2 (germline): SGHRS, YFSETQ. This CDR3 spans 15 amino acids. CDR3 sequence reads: CASSLITGGASEQYF. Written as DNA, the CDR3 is TGCGCCAGCAGCTTAATAACAGGGGGCGCATCCGAGCAGTACTTC.

CDR3 amino acids: CASREGRYEQYF. Here the CDR3 DNA reads TGTGCCAGCAGGGAAGGACGCTACGAGCAGTACTTC. The rearrangement uses TRBV28 and TRBJ2-7, with D unclear. V was cut by 6 bases and J by 3 bases, with 9 bases left in between. The CDR3 has 12 residues. Germline V gives CDR1 MDHEN, CDR2 SYDVKM.

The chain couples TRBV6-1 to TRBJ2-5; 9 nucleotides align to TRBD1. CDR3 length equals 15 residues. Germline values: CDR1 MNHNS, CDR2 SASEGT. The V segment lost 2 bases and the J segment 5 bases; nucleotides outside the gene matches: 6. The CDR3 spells CASSEWTGAWETQYF. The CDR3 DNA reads TGTGCCAGCAGTGAATGGACAGGGGCTTGGGAGACCCAGTACTTC.

The DNA for the CDR3 is TGCGCCAGCAGCCCCGGGGGCTTGAATGAAAAACTGTTTTTT. It yields the protein CASSPGGLNEKLFF. The chain combines TRBV5-1 with TRBJ1-4, with a possible D match to TRBD1 (6 bases). V was shortened by 4 bases and J by 5 bases, with 12 bases between the two germline ends. Per germline, CDR1 SGHRS and CDR2 YFSETQ. There are 14 residues in the CDR3. Supplemented by reference TRBV5-1 and TRBJ1-4, the full variable domain reads KAGVTQTPRYLIKTRGQQVTLSCSPISGHRSVSWYQQTPGQGLQFLFEYFSETQRNKGNFPGRFSGRQFSNSRSEMNVSTLELGDSALYLCASSPGGLNEKLFFGSGTQLSVL.

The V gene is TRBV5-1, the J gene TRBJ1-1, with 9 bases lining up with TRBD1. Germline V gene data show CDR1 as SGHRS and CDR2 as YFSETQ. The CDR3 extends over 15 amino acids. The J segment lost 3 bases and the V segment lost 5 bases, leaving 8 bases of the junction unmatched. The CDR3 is CASRIGTGKDTEAFF. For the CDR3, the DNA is TGCGCCAGCAGGATCGGGACAGGGAAGGACACTGAAGCTTTCTTT.

The CDR3 region is CASKLEGYSNQPQHF. The CDR3 region has the DNA TGTGCCAGCAAGCTAGAGGGGTATAGCAATCAGCCCCAGCATTTT. The V and J genes are TRBV2 and TRBJ1-5; weak D call: TRBD1 (5 bases). The germline gives CDR1 SNHLY, CDR2 FYNNEI. The CDR3 runs 15 residues. The V end lost 7 bases, the J end lost 0 bases, and 13 bases lay between the germline ends.